This note documents a single T cell receptor (beta chain) sequence. This record belongs to a study of T cell changes during pregnancy in multiple sclerosis. The CDR3 consists of 13 residues. V lost 8 bases and J 8 bases, leaving 15 bases between the germline ends. Germline V gives CDR1 WSHSY, CDR2 SAAADI. Generated by immunoSEQ multiplex PCR, the TCRdb table keeps only in-frame clones and is missing some. The repertoire holds 55,000 to 65,000 clones, with 90% as singletons. The clonotype originates from a female donor in good health, enrolled as a control in a pregnancy study. The rearrangement joins TRBV10-2 to TRBJ2-2; no definite D call. The sequencing here drew on peripheral blood, taken in the first trimester of pregnancy. Written as DNA, the CDR3 is TGCGCCAGCGGGTCTAGAGGCACGGGGGAGCTGTTTTTT. Protein product: CASGSRGTGELFF.